These T cell receptor beta chains were read from a single sample in a study of blood T cell repertoires in COVID-19. Produced via immunoSEQ multiplex PCR; TCRdb's table is partial and in-frame only. The table records hundreds of thousands of clones, about nine tenths of them present only once. The sample taken for sequencing was PBMCs or T cells enriched from blood (not recorded which). All receptors come from a woman aged 40 to 49 with acute COVID-19. Both conserved end residues are part of each CDR3. Each record gives: clone size, J gene, D gene, V gene, CDR3 DNA, CDR3 protein. A D gene is named only where the DNA matches it firmly. Only some rows state a clone size, as once, few, many or a class for expanded clones.

.	TRBJ2-6	TRBD1	TRBV2	TGTGCCAGCAAGGCAAGGGGGACAGGGGGCGCCGGGTCTGGGGCCAACGTCCTGACTTTC	CASKARGTGGAGSGANVLTF
.	TRBJ1-4	.	TRBV29-1	TGCAGCGTCTTCATCCCTACAGGGGAAAAACTGTTTTTT	CSVFIPTGEKLFF
once	TRBJ1-2	.	TRBV19	TGTGCCAGTACCTCGTCCTTAGGACTTGGCTATGGCTACACCTTC	CASTSSLGLGYGYTF
few	TRBJ1-1	TRBD1	TRBV5-1	TGCGCCAGCAGCCTGACAGGGGACTTCACTGAAGCTTTCTTT	CASSLTGDFTEAFF
.	TRBJ1-1	TRBD1	TRBV29-1	TGCAGCGTTGACAGGGGGGCGAACACTGAAGCTTTCTTT	CSVDRGANTEAFF
.	TRBJ2-7	.	TRBV27	TGTGCCAGCAGTTTATCTTGGTCCGGTACCTACGAGCAGTACTTC	CASSLSWSGTYEQYF
.	TRBJ2-1	.	TRBV7-8	TGTGCCAGCAGCTTAGAAGTTAACGGCTACAATGAGCAGTTCTTC	CASSLEVNGYNEQFF
.	TRBJ2-3	TRBD1	TRBV6-2/TRBV6-3	TGTGCCAGCAGTTGGACAGGGGGCACAGATACGCAGTATTTT	CASSWTGGTDTQYF
.	TRBJ2-1	TRBD2	TRBV5-1	TGCGCCAGCAGCCCCGACCTAGCGGGAGAAGCGAATGAGCAGTTCTTC	CASSPDLAGEANEQFF
.	TRBJ1-2	TRBD1	TRBV3-1/TRBV3-2	TGTGCCAGCAGCCAAGGGATACCGGGACAGTCCTATGGCTACACCTTC	CASSQGIPGQSYGYTF
.	TRBJ1-2	.	TRBV2	TGTGCCAGCAGTGTAATACGTAACCCGAGAAACTATGGCTACACCTTC	CASSVIRNPRNYGYTF
.	TRBJ1-4	TRBD1	TRBV28	TGTGCCAGCAGATATTCGGGACAGGACCATGAAAAACTGTTTTTT	CASRYSGQDHEKLFF
once	TRBJ1-2	TRBD1	TRBV18	TGTGCCAGCTCACCCGAGCGGACAGGGGGCGGTGGAGTTGGCTACACCTTC	CASSPERTGGGGVGYTF
.	TRBJ2-6	.	TRBV11-2	TGTGCCAGCAGCTTAGCGTCGGGTTGGGTTGGGGCCAACGTCCTGACTTTC	CASSLASGWVGANVLTF
.	TRBJ1-5	.	TRBV9	TGTGCCAGCAGCGTCGGAGGTAACAATCAGCCCCAGCATTTT	CASSVGGNNQPQHF
.	TRBJ2-3	TRBD2	TRBV9	TGTGCCAGCAGCGTCCCTAGCGGGAGTGAGGCAGATACGCAGTATTTT	CASSVPSGSEADTQYF
.	TRBJ1-6	.	TRBV27	TGTGCCAGCACATTCTCCTATAATTCACCCCTCCACTTT	CASTFSYNSPLHF
.	TRBJ1-5	TRBD1	TRBV4-1	TGCGCCAGCAGCCAAGATCGGGACAGTTCAAGCAATCAGCCCCAGCATTTT	CASSQDRDSSSNQPQHF
.	TRBJ2-1	TRBD2	TRBV2	TGTGCCAGCAGTGAAGTTATTGGGGCGGGAGTTAAGTTCTTC	CASSEVIGAGVKFF
.	TRBJ1-4	TRBD1	TRBV29-1	TGCAGCGTTGATACAGGGGGCGGAAAACTGTTTTTT	CSVDTGGGKLFF
.	TRBJ2-7	TRBD1	TRBV2	TGTGCCAGCAGAGCAGGACAGGGCTCCTACGAGCAGTACTTC	CASRAGQGSYEQYF
.	TRBJ1-1	.	TRBV7-9	TGTGCCAGCAGACTTTCAGGGGATGGCACTGAAGCTTTCTTT	CASRLSGDGTEAFF
many	TRBJ1-5	.	TRBV19	TGTGCCAGTAGTACGCAAGGGGATCAGCCCCAGCATTTT	CASSTQGDQPQHF
once	TRBJ1-5	.	TRBV18	TGTGCCAGCTCACCACAGGCGGATCAGCCCCAGCATTTT	CASSPQADQPQHF
few	TRBJ1-4	TRBD1	TRBV18	TGTGCCAGCTCACCAAACTTTGGACAGGGAGATGAAAAACTGTTTTTT	CASSPNFGQGDEKLFF
.	TRBJ1-1	.	TRBV19	TGTGCCAGTAGTATAATGGGGGCGATGAACACTGAAGCTTTCTTT	CASSIMGAMNTEAFF
.	TRBJ1-1	.	TRBV3-1/TRBV3-2	TGTGCCAGCAGCCAACAATACGGGTCTCTTATAGCTTTCTTT	CASSQQYGSLIAFF
.	TRBJ1-1	.	TRBV2	TGTGCCAGCAGGAGAGGTATCGAATCTGAAGCTTTCTTT	CASRRGIESEAFF
.	TRBJ2-3	.	TRBV7-9	TGTGCCAGCAGTTCGAGCACAGATACGCAGTATTTT	CASSSSTDTQYF
.	TRBJ1-1	.	TRBV5-1	TGCGCCAGCAGCTTGGGTCGGGGGAGTCTGAACACTGAAGCTTTCTTT	CASSLGRGSLNTEAFF
.	TRBJ1-2	TRBD1	TRBV5-6	TGTGCCAGCAGCTTGATTCAGGGGGAGAATGGCTACACCTTC	CASSLIQGENGYTF
.	TRBJ1-4	.	TRBV6-1	TGTGCCAGCAGTGAAGGGGCGAGAGGCATTGGAGGAAAACTGTTTTTT	CASSEGARGIGGKLFF
few	TRBJ2-1	.	TRBV9	TGTGCCAGCAGCGACCATCGGGGTGAGCAGTTCTTC	CASSDHRGEQFF
.	TRBJ2-5	.	TRBV2	TGTGCCAGCAGGAGGGGAGGAGAGACCCAGTACTTC	CASRRGGETQYF
.	TRBJ2-7	.	TRBV2	TGTGCCAGCAGTGACAGAACCTACGAGCAGTACTTC	CASSDRTYEQYF
.	TRBJ1-2	.	TRBV28	TGTGCCAGCAACGACTATACAGGGTTGGGGGGCTACACCTTC	CASNDYTGLGGYTF
.	TRBJ1-2	TRBD1	TRBV6-2/TRBV6-3	TGTGCCAGCAGTAGACGGGACAGCCATGGCTACACCTTC	CASSRRDSHGYTF
.	TRBJ2-1	TRBD2	TRBV5-5	TGTGCCAGCAGCTTTCTAGCGGTAAACAATGAGCAGTTCTTC	CASSFLAVNNEQFF
.	TRBJ1-2	TRBD1	TRBV7-8	TGTGCCAGCAGCTCTTACGACAGGGGGCTAAACTATGGCTACACCTTC	CASSSYDRGLNYGYTF
few	TRBJ2-3	.	TRBV27	TGTGCCAGCAGTTTATTAGCCTCTAGCACAGATACGCAGTATTTT	CASSLLASSTDTQYF
.	TRBJ1-6	.	TRBV18	TGTGCCAGCTCCCCGGTTGAGGGCGCTTCACCCCTCCACTTT	CASSPVEGASPLHF
.	TRBJ2-1	TRBD2	TRBV7-3	TGTGCCAGCAGCCGCGGGAGTTCCTACAATGAGCAGTTCTTC	CASSRGSSYNEQFF
.	TRBJ2-4	TRBD1	TRBV7-9	TGTGCCAGCAGCCCAAGAGGGACAGAAAAAAACATTCAGTACTTC	CASSPRGTEKNIQYF
.	TRBJ2-2	TRBD2	TRBV24-1	TGTGCCACCAGTGTTTTCTCCCCCTGGGGCGGGAGGGAAGACACCGGGGAGCTGTTTTTT	CATSVFSPWGGREDTGELFF
few	TRBJ2-1	.	TRBV6-5	TGTGCCAGCAGCCCCAGGAGCGGCGAGCAGTTCTTC	CASSPRSGEQFF
.	TRBJ2-1	TRBD1	TRBV6-5	TGTGCCAGCAGTTGGGGACAGGGGGTTTCCTACAATGAGCAGTTCTTC	CASSWGQGVSYNEQFF